Listed below are T cell receptor beta chains from one sample, sequenced in a study of T cell responses to AZD1222 COVID-19 vaccine. Profiled with immunoSEQ multiplex PCR; TCRdb holds only in-frame clones, not every one. The table has approximately 170,000 clones, about 92% seen once. Sequenced here: peripheral blood, sampled on day 0 of AZD1222 vaccination. The receptor set was obtained from an adult in good health. CDR3s include the opening cysteine and the closing phenylalanine or tryptophan. A D gene is named only where the DNA matches it firmly. Only some rows state a clone size, as once, few, many or a class for expanded clones.

TRBD1	TRBJ2-2	TRBV5-1	once	CASSLAKTGLNTGELFF	TGCGCCAGCAGCTTGGCCAAGACAGGGTTGAACACCGGGGAGCTGTTTTTT
-	TRBJ2-7	TRBV5-5	-	CASAGLVTYEQYF	TGTGCCTCCGCGGGTTTAGTAACCTACGAGCAGTACTTC
-	TRBJ1-1	TRBV18	-	CASSEMDSLGKAFF	TGTGCCAGCTCCGAGATGGACAGTCTTGGGAAAGCTTTCTTT
-	TRBJ1-1	TRBV7-9	-	CASSLSGTGDTEAFF	TGTGCCAGCAGCCTATCAGGGACGGGGGACACTGAAGCTTTCTTT
-	TRBJ2-1	TRBV15	-	CATSPVGGGNEQFF	TGTGCCACCAGCCCCGTCGGGGGCGGCAATGAGCAGTTCTTC
TRBD1	TRBJ2-7	TRBV11-2	-	CASSYAPTGPKGQYF	TGTGCCAGCAGCTACGCCCCGACAGGGCCTAAAGGGCAGTACTTC
TRBD1	TRBJ1-5	TRBV3-1/TRBV3-2	-	CASSRQGDQPQHF	TGTGCCAGCTCCCGACAGGGCGATCAGCCCCAGCATTTT
-	TRBJ1-1	TRBV19	-	CASNLPGHPTNTEAFF	TGTGCCAGTAATCTACCGGGACACCCGACGAACACTGAAGCTTTCTTT
-	TRBJ1-1	TRBV14	-	CASSQDTWRSLAFF	TGTGCCAGCAGCCAAGATACATGGAGGTCCTTAGCTTTCTTT
TRBD1	TRBJ2-7	TRBV18	-	CASSILRTGYYEQYF	TGTGCCAGCTCAATACTGAGGACAGGCTACTACGAGCAGTACTTC
TRBD1	TRBJ1-5	TRBV12-5	-	CASGLALRILPPGGISNQPQHF	TGTGCTAGTGGTTTGGCCCTCCGGATTCTCCCTCCAGGGGGGATTAGCAATCAGCCCCAGCATTTT
TRBD1	TRBJ2-1	TRBV29-1	-	CSGQTGGSYNEQFF	TGCAGCGGTCAGACAGGGGGGTCCTACAATGAGCAGTTCTTC
-	TRBJ1-1	TRBV6-1	-	CASSEITEAFF	TGTGCCAGCAGTGAAATCACTGAAGCTTTCTTT
-	TRBJ1-3	TRBV5-5	-	CASSLGGNQHHSGNTIYF	TGTGCCAGCAGCTTGGGCGGCAACCAGCATCACTCTGGAAACACCATATATTTT
TRBD1	TRBJ2-1	TRBV5-1	-	CASSLGDRAQFF	TGCGCCAGCAGCTTGGGGGACAGGGCCCAGTTCTTC
-	TRBJ2-7	TRBV5-4	-	CASTGPPRYEQYF	TGTGCCAGCACAGGCCCCCCGAGGTACGAGCAGTACTTC
TRBD1	TRBJ1-5	TRBV27	once	CASSSGTGVGYNQPQHF	TGTGCCAGCAGTTCGGGTACAGGGGTAGGTTACAATCAGCCCCAGCATTTT
TRBD1	TRBJ1-5	TRBV24-1	few	CATSQGQGVYNNQPQHF	TGTGCCACCTCCCAGGGACAGGGGGTTTATAACAATCAGCCCCAGCATTTT
-	TRBJ1-1	TRBV6-6	few	CASSPKRGANTEAFF	TGTGCCAGCAGCCCCAAAAGGGGGGCGAACACTGAAGCTTTCTTT
-	TRBJ1-5	TRBV3-1/TRBV3-2	-	CASSQGPGIGNQPQHF	TGTGCCAGCAGCCAAGGTCCGGGGATCGGAAATCAGCCCCAGCATTTT
TRBD2	TRBJ2-2	TRBV18	-	CASSLREVNTGELFF	TGTGCCAGCTCCCTCCGGGAGGTCAACACCGGGGAGCTGTTTTTT
-	TRBJ2-3	TRBV19	many	CASSISGLNTDTQYF	TGTGCCAGTAGTATATCAGGGCTGAACACAGATACGCAGTATTTT
-	TRBJ2-1	TRBV9	-	CASSPLPEHNEQFF	TGTGCCAGCAGCCCCCTGCCGGAACACAATGAGCAGTTCTTC
TRBD1	TRBJ1-1	TRBV4-1	-	CASSHGVSGGNTEAFF	TGCGCCAGCAGCCATGGTGTTTCAGGGGGCAACACTGAAGCTTTCTTT
-	TRBJ1-5	TRBV27	-	CASSLSTGVVQPQHF	TGTGCCAGCAGTTTATCGACCGGGGTGGTCCAGCCCCAGCATTTT
-	TRBJ1-2	TRBV23-1	-	CASSQRDGYTF	TGCGCCAGCAGTCAAAGAGATGGCTACACCTTC
-	TRBJ1-3	TRBV9	-	CASSGRGRSGNTIYF	TGTGCCAGCAGCGGCAGGGGAAGGTCTGGAAACACCATATATTTT
-	TRBJ1-2	TRBV5-1	-	CASSLGPGTPLGYTF	TGCGCCAGCAGCTTGGGGCCAGGTACCCCATTGGGCTACACCTTC
-	TRBJ1-1	TRBV12-5	-	CASGLVLGSSENTEAFF	TGTGCTAGTGGTTTGGTACTGGGGAGCTCGGAGAACACTGAAGCTTTCTTT
TRBD1	TRBJ1-4	TRBV19	-	CASKKRTGHTNEKLFF	TGTGCCAGTAAGAAACGGACAGGGCATACTAATGAAAAACTGTTTTTT
-	TRBJ1-6	TRBV7-2	few	CASSIAGDTALHF	TGTGCCAGCAGCATTGCAGGGGATACGGCCCTCCACTTT
-	TRBJ1-3	TRBV12-3/TRBV12-4	-	CASSLSTGNTIYF	TGTGCCAGCAGTTTAAGTACTGGAAACACCATATATTTT
TRBD1	TRBJ1-1	TRBV11-2	-	CASSLTGVLGTEAFF	TGTGCCAGCAGCTTAACAGGGGTTCTAGGTACTGAAGCTTTCTTT
-	TRBJ2-1	TRBV6-5	-	CASSPGLLTYNEQFF	TGTGCCAGCAGCCCAGGGTTACTAACCTACAATGAGCAGTTCTTC
TRBD2	TRBJ2-7	TRBV9	-	CASSVGTSGTYEQYF	TGTGCCAGCAGCGTCGGGACTAGCGGGACCTACGAGCAGTACTTC
-	TRBJ1-5	TRBV12-3/TRBV12-4	-	CASSLGGSRPQHF	TGTGCCAGCAGTTTAGGCGGTAGCAGGCCCCAGCATTTT
-	TRBJ1-1	TRBV27	-	CAKHRVFPPEAFF	TGTGCCAAACACAGGGTTTTCCCTCCTGAAGCTTTCTTT
TRBD2	TRBJ2-1	TRBV10-3	-	CAIRYRTSDEQFF	TGTGCCATCCGGTACAGGACTAGCGATGAGCAGTTCTTC
TRBD1	TRBJ1-5	TRBV30	once	CAWSGTEIAFSNQPQHF	TGTGCCTGGTCCGGGACAGAGATTGCGTTTAGCAATCAGCCCCAGCATTTT
-	TRBJ2-6	TRBV5-1	-	CASSFTSGANVLTF	TGCGCCAGCAGCTTCACCTCTGGGGCCAACGTCCTGACTTTC
-	TRBJ1-4	TRBV27	-	CASSPIPAGLGEKLFF	TGTGCCAGCAGTCCGATCCCGGCAGGGTTAGGTGAAAAACTGTTTTTT
-	TRBJ1-1	TRBV9	once	CASSVIQGTEAFF	TGTGCCAGCAGCGTAATCCAGGGGACTGAAGCTTTCTTT
TRBD1	TRBJ1-5	TRBV5-1	-	CASSYGGQNQPQHF	TGCGCCAGCAGCTACGGGGGACAGAATCAGCCCCAGCATTTT
TRBD1	TRBJ1-2	TRBV6-5	-	CASSRDRVGGYTF	TGTGCCAGCAGCCGAGACAGGGTCGGTGGCTACACCTTC
-	TRBJ1-1	TRBV10-3	-	CAISDKPTGGTEAFF	TGTGCCATCAGTGATAAGCCAACCGGGGGGACTGAAGCTTTCTTT
-	TRBJ1-2	TRBV2	-	CASSARTERSYGYTF	TGTGCCAGCAGTGCTAGGACAGAAAGATCCTATGGCTACACCTTC
TRBD2	TRBJ2-7	TRBV4-2	many	CASSQDGTSGSYEQYF	TGTGCCAGCAGCCAAGATGGGACTAGCGGGAGTTACGAGCAGTACTTC
TRBD1	TRBJ1-4	TRBV7-6	-	CASSIWTGSGATNEKLFF	TGTGCCAGCAGCATATGGACAGGGAGTGGTGCAACTAATGAAAAACTGTTTTTT
-	TRBJ2-7	TRBV2	-	CASSTGTPSGEQYF	TGTGCCAGCAGCACCGGGACTCCATCGGGCGAGCAGTACTTC
-	TRBJ2-3	TRBV6-5	-	CASSYNRPADTQYF	TGTGCCAGCAGTTACAACAGGCCGGCAGATACGCAGTATTTT
-	TRBJ1-3	TRBV28	-	CATGGESRNTIYF	TGTGCCACTGGGGGGGAGAGTAGAAACACCATATATTTT
-	TRBJ1-3	TRBV9	-	CASSVDGGGTIYF	TGTGCCAGCAGCGTAGACGGCGGGGGCACCATATATTTT
TRBD1	TRBJ1-2	TRBV4-1	-	CASSQVRGENYGYTF	TGCGCCAGCAGCCAAGTCAGGGGGGAGAACTATGGCTACACCTTC
TRBD1	TRBJ1-2	TRBV18	-	CASSPRGQDGYTF	TGTGCCAGCTCACCCAGGGGACAGGATGGCTACACCTTC
-	TRBJ2-1	TRBV19	-	CASSARDEQFF	TGTGCCAGTAGTGCCCGGGATGAGCAGTTCTTC
TRBD2	TRBJ2-7	TRBV2	once	CASYGSGGSSYEQYF	TGTGCCAGCTACGGAAGCGGGGGGAGCTCCTACGAGCAGTACTTC
TRBD1	TRBJ2-7	TRBV4-1	-	CASSQGQNYEQYF	TGCGCCAGCAGCCAGGGACAGAACTACGAGCAGTACTTC
TRBD1	TRBJ2-1	TRBV5-5	-	CASSQGAPQYYNEQFF	TGTGCCAGCAGCCAGGGGGCGCCTCAGTACTACAATGAGCAGTTCTTC